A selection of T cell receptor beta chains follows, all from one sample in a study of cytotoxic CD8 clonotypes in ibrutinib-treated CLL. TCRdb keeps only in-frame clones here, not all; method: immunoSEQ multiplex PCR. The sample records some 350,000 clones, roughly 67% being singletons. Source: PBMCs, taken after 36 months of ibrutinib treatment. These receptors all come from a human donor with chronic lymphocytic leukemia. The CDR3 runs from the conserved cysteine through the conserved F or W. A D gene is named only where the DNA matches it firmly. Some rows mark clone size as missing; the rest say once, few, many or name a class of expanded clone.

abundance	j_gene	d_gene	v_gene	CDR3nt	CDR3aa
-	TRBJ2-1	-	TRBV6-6	TGTGCCAGCAGTTACTCGATCCAGGGTGGGAATGAGCAGTTCTTC	CASSYSIQGGNEQFF
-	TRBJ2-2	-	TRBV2	TGTGCCAGCACCCAGAGCGGGGAGCTGTTTTTT	CASTQSGELFF
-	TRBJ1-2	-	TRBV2	TGTGCCAGCAGTGGGTGGTATGGCTACACCTTC	CASSGWYGYTF
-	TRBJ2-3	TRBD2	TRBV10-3	TGTGCCATCAGTGACCTAGCGGGAGGCACAGATACGCAGTATTTT	CAISDLAGGTDTQYF
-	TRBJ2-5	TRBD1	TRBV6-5	TGTGCCAGCAGTTACTCAGGGGGCGGCGAGACCCAGTACTTC	CASSYSGGGETQYF
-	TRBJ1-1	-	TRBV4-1	TGCGCCAGCAGCCAAGGCCTCGTGGGAAACACTGAAGCTTTCTTT	CASSQGLVGNTEAFF
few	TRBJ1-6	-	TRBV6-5	TGTGCCAGCAGTTACTCGTTAGGGGCGTCCCATTCACCCCTCCACTTT	CASSYSLGASHSPLHF
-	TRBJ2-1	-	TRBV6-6	TGTGCCAGCAGTTGGGGGCCAACCTCCTACAATGAGCAGTTCTTC	CASSWGPTSYNEQFF
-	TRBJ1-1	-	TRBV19	TGTGCCAGTAGTATAGATTATGGGTTGGGAGCTTTCTTT	CASSIDYGLGAFF
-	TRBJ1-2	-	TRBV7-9	TGTGCCAGCAGCCCCCACAGGGCCCTGGGAGGTGGCTACACCTTC	CASSPHRALGGGYTF
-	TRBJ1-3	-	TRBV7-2	TGTGCCAGCAGCTTAGATCGTTTAAACACCATATATTTT	CASSLDRLNTIYF
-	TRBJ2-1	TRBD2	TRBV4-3	TGCGCCAGCAGCCAAAAGGGTAGCGGGAGTTTCTCCTACAATGAGCAGTTCTTC	CASSQKGSGSFSYNEQFF
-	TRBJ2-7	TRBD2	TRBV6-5	TGTGCCAGCGGATCTAGCGGGAGAAACGAGCAGTACTTC	CASGSSGRNEQYF
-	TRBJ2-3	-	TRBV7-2	TGTGCCAGCAGCTTACATTCCCTGAACACAGATACGCAGTATTTT	CASSLHSLNTDTQYF
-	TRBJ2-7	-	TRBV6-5	TGTGCCAGCAGTTACTCCTCCAGGGAACCCTACGAGCAGTACTTC	CASSYSSREPYEQYF
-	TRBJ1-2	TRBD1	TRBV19	TGTGCCAGTACGTTGTGGGACAGGGGCGCCTATGGCTACACCTTC	CASTLWDRGAYGYTF
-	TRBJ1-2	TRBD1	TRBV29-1	TGCAGCGTACACCACGGACAGGCGAACTATGGCTACACCTTC	CSVHHGQANYGYTF
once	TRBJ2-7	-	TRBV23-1	TGCGCCAGCAGTCAGGGTGAACAGGGAGACTACGAGCAGTACTTC	CASSQGEQGDYEQYF
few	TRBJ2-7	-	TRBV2	TGTGCCAGCGGGGGTCGCTACGAGCAGTACTTC	CASGGRYEQYF
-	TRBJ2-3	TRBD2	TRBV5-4	TGTGCCAGCAGCTTGGCGCCGGGACTAGCGGGAGCAGATACGCAGTATTTT	CASSLAPGLAGADTQYF
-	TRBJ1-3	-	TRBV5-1	TGCGCCAGCAGCTTGGTACAGGCGAGCTCTGGAAACACCATATATTTT	CASSLVQASSGNTIYF
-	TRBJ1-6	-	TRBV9	TGTGCCAGCAGCGTACGGGCAGGAGAACTTCCCCTCCACTTT	CASSVRAGELPLHF
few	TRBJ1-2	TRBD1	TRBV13	TGTGCCAGCAGCTTAGTCCCCCACCCTAAGGGGGCCTATGGCTACACCTTC	CASSLVPHPKGAYGYTF
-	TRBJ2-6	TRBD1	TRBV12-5	TGTGCTAGTGGTTGTTCAGTGACAGGGTTACACTCTGGGGCCAACGTCCTGACTTTC	CASGCSVTGLHSGANVLTF
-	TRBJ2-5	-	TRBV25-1	TGTGCCAACCAAAAACGTGAATTTTCCCAAGAGACCCAGTACTTC	CANQKREFSQETQYF
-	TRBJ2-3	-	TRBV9	TGTGCCAGCAGCGCGGACGGGGCGACAGATACGCAGTATTTT	CASSADGATDTQYF
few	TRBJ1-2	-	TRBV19	TGTGCCAGTAGTAGGTTCGGGGTCGACTATGGCTACACCTTC	CASSRFGVDYGYTF
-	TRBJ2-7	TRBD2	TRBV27	TGTGCCAGCAGCGCCGGGACTAGCGGGAGGGGCGAGCAGTACTTC	CASSAGTSGRGEQYF
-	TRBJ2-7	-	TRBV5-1	TGCGCCAGCAGCTTGGCCAGGCTAACCCCAGGTCGCTACGAGCAGTACTTC	CASSLARLTPGRYEQYF
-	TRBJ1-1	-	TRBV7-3	TGTGCCAGCAGCTTAGTGGGCGGGAGCATGAACACTGAAGCTTTCTTT	CASSLVGGSMNTEAFF
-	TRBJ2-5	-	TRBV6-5	TGTGCCAGCAGTTACTCCCCGGGAACTCAAGAGACCCAGTACTTC	CASSYSPGTQETQYF
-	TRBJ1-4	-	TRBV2	TGTGCCAGCATCAGGGGTGGGGTCTTTAATGAAAAACTGTTTTTT	CASIRGGVFNEKLFF
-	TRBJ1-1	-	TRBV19	TGTGCCAGTAGTATACTAGCACATAGAAACACTGAAGCTTTCTTT	CASSILAHRNTEAFF
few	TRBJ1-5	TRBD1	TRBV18	TGTGCCAGCTCACGGACAGGGTCCGTTATCATGCCCCAGCATTTT	CASSRTGSVIMPQHF
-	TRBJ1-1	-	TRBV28	TGTGCCAGCAGCCTCCAGGGGATGAACACTGAAGCTTTCTTT	CASSLQGMNTEAFF